The TCR beta chain under discussion was sequenced for a study of cytomegalovirus exposure and HLA in healthy donors. The PCR was carried out with 60 Vbeta primers and 13 Jbeta primers. Some clones are missing from TCRdb's copy, which holds only in-frame ones; the method was immunoSEQ multiplex PCR. The data hold roughly 130,000 clones, with approximately 80% observed a single time. Sequencing was done on a sample of PBMCs. The TCR sequence derives from a middle-aged man in good health and CMV-seronegative.

CDR3 DNA sequence: TGTGCCAGCAGCTTAGGGGACAGGGTCGGTGAAAAACTGTTTTTT. It encodes CASSLGDRVGEKLFF. The chain is built from TRBV7-9 and TRBJ1-4, with 9 bases matching TRBD1. Trimming took 1 base from V and 7 from J; bases not matched to a gene: 4. The CDR3 has 15 residues. CDR1 is SEHNR and CDR2 is FQNEAQ in the germline V gene (reference sequence). The variable domain in full, completed from reference TRBV7-9 and TRBJ1-4, reads DTGVSQNPRHKITKRGQNVTFRCDPISEHNRLYWYRQTLGQGPEFLTYFQNEAQLEKSRLLSDRFSAERPKGSFSTLEIQRTEQGDSAMYLCASSLGDRVGEKLFFGSGTQLSVL.